These T cell receptor beta chains were read from a single sample in a study of blood T cell repertoires in COVID-19. Profiling relied on immunoSEQ multiplex PCR, and the TCRdb table lists in-frame clones only, not all of them. Here the sample spans approximately 400,000 clones, 80% to 95% being singletons. What was sequenced was PBMCs or T cells enriched from blood (not recorded which). All receptors derive from a woman between 40 and 55 years old who had been exposed to COVID-19. Each CDR3 is given without its conserved first and last residue. Fields, in order: D gene, V gene, J gene, CDR3 protein. A D gene is named only where the DNA matches it firmly.

d_call: NA
v_call: TRBV24-1
j_call: TRBJ2-5
cdr3_aa: ATSDSRQAQETQY

d_call: NA
v_call: TRBV6-4
j_call: TRBJ1-2
cdr3_aa: ASSPAGTNYGYT

d_call: NA
v_call: TRBV6-5
j_call: TRBJ2-2
cdr3_aa: ASSSPAEDTGELF

d_call: TRBD1
v_call: TRBV5-1
j_call: TRBJ2-5
cdr3_aa: ASSLRRDRGEKETQY

d_call: TRBD1
v_call: TRBV27
j_call: TRBJ2-1
cdr3_aa: ASSTYSGTGLYNEQF

d_call: NA
v_call: TRBV27
j_call: TRBJ1-6
cdr3_aa: ASSLSGDGGTNSPLH

d_call: NA
v_call: TRBV5-1
j_call: TRBJ2-2
cdr3_aa: ASNPGLNNPGELF

d_call: TRBD1
v_call: TRBV2
j_call: TRBJ1-5
cdr3_aa: ASTSTGAGNQPQH

d_call: NA
v_call: TRBV20-1
j_call: TRBJ1-2
cdr3_aa: SASIRSGVLGYT

d_call: TRBD2
v_call: TRBV5-1
j_call: TRBJ2-5
cdr3_aa: ASSLFPSGREETQY

d_call: TRBD1
v_call: TRBV5-4
j_call: TRBJ1-1
cdr3_aa: ASSFEGAGAF

d_call: NA
v_call: TRBV18
j_call: TRBJ2-5
cdr3_aa: ASSPQRSGIQETQY

d_call: NA
v_call: TRBV6-4
j_call: TRBJ1-2
cdr3_aa: AGAARNYGYT

d_call: NA
v_call: TRBV18
j_call: TRBJ2-1
cdr3_aa: ASSPHTDGGQF

d_call: TRBD1
v_call: TRBV11-3
j_call: TRBJ2-1
cdr3_aa: ASRSGTGGSNEQF

d_call: NA
v_call: TRBV9
j_call: TRBJ2-2
cdr3_aa: ASSVLSRTGELF

d_call: TRBD2
v_call: TRBV7-3
j_call: TRBJ2-7
cdr3_aa: ASSLLAGYEQY

d_call: TRBD2
v_call: TRBV30
j_call: TRBJ2-1
cdr3_aa: AWSGLAGVNEQF

d_call: TRBD2
v_call: TRBV13
j_call: TRBJ2-2
cdr3_aa: ASSRLAGIGELF

d_call: NA
v_call: TRBV7-2
j_call: TRBJ1-5
cdr3_aa: ASSPTPGGNQPQH

d_call: TRBD1
v_call: TRBV7-6
j_call: TRBJ1-5
cdr3_aa: ASSLTTGGYQPQH

d_call: TRBD1
v_call: TRBV7-6
j_call: TRBJ1-5
cdr3_aa: ASSLEEDRVNQPQH

d_call: NA
v_call: TRBV12-5
j_call: TRBJ1-3
cdr3_aa: ASGLRDSGNTIY

d_call: NA
v_call: TRBV30
j_call: TRBJ1-5
cdr3_aa: AWSGAANQPQH

d_call: TRBD1
v_call: TRBV5-1
j_call: TRBJ2-7
cdr3_aa: ASSLGSGGYEQY

d_call: TRBD1
v_call: TRBV5-1
j_call: TRBJ1-6
cdr3_aa: ASSLAGGWNSPLH

d_call: TRBD1
v_call: TRBV7-9
j_call: TRBJ2-7
cdr3_aa: ASSKGGASSYEQY

d_call: TRBD2
v_call: TRBV19
j_call: TRBJ2-3
cdr3_aa: ASRTSGTDTQY

d_call: NA
v_call: TRBV5-1
j_call: TRBJ1-2
cdr3_aa: ASSLVLGVGYGYT

d_call: NA
v_call: TRBV3-1/TRBV3-2
j_call: TRBJ1-6
cdr3_aa: ASSQGPGPSISYNSPLH

d_call: NA
v_call: TRBV30
j_call: TRBJ2-3
cdr3_aa: AWSVLETDTQY

d_call: NA
v_call: TRBV6-5
j_call: TRBJ1-2
cdr3_aa: ASKRDNSDGYT